This T cell receptor (beta chain) is drawn from a study of cytotoxic CD8 clonotypes in ibrutinib-treated CLL. General study points: Clonality rose at ibrutinib response and fell back toward baseline at progression. Patients showed higher baseline clonality than age-matched healthy donors, and it tracked circulating CD8+ T-cell counts. Samples from sustained-remission and progressing patients were taken at different times.

Sequencing used immunoSEQ multiplex PCR; TCRdb keeps in-frame clones, though not all of them. Among 25,000 to 30,000 clones, more than 65% were seen once, and the ten largest hold approximately 50%. With regard to this clone: Its antigen is not identified.

Sequences were derived from PBMCs, sampled after 24 months of ibrutinib treatment. The source of this sequence is a human donor with chronic lymphocytic leukemia.

CDR3 DNA: TGCGCCAGCAGCCAAGATGGAGGATTAGGAAAACTGTTTTTT. This sequence encodes CASSQDGGLGKLFF. The V call is TRBV4-3, the J call TRBJ1-4; D is undetermined. The CDR3 totals 14 residues. Deletions cut 0 bases from V and 10 bases from J, with 12 bases between. Germline V lookup: CDR1 LGHNA, CDR2 YSLEER.